This TCR beta chain was captured in a study of T-cell memory formation after mild COVID-19. Study information: In these data, TCR clusters were largely donor specific.

This CDR3 is built from 19 residues. CDR1 MNHEY and CDR2 SVGEGT come from the germline V gene. The ends lost 5 bases at V and 5 bases at J; junction bases unmatched: 23. A single count supports this clonotype. Libraries for TCRalpha and TCRbeta carried sample barcodes and unique molecular identifiers via 5'RACE. Each CDR3 protein is one row after TCRdb ran MiXCR on the 5' RACE reads. The profile covers 500,000 to 550,000 distinct CDR3 sequences, with around 21% appearing a single time and around 13% taken by the ten largest. This TCR came from an adult woman who had mild COVID-19 (a few samples of this study predate the infection). Cell type and time point are not known. The rearrangement links TRBV6-2 or TRBV6-3 to TRBJ2-7, with 8 bases identical to TRBD2. Sequenced sample: PBMCs or a T cell subset sorted from them (not recorded which). The CDR3 loop is CASSPNGVSSGWPLDEQYF. The CDR3 nucleotides are TGTGCCAGCAGTCCCAATGGGGTGTCTAGCGGGTGGCCTTTGGACGAGCAGTACTTC.